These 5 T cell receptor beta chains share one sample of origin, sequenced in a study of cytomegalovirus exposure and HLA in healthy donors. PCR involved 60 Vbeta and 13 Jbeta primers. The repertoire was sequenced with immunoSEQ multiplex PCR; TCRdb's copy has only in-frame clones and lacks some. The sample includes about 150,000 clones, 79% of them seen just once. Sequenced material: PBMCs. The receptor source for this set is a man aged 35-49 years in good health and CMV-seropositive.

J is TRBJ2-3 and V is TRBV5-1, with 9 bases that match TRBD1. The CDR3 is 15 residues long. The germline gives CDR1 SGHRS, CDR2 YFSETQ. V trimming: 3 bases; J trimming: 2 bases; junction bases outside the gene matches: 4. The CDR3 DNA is TGCGCCAGCAGCTCAAGACAGGGGGTCACAGATACGCAGTATTTT. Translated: CASSSRQGVTDTQYF.

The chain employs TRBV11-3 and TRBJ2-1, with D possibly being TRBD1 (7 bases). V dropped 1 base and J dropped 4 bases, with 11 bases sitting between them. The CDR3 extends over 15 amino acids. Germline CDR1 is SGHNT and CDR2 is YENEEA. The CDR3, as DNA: TGTGCCAGCAGCTTAGGGGAGGACAGGTACAATGAGCAGTTCTTC. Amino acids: CASSLGEDRYNEQFF.

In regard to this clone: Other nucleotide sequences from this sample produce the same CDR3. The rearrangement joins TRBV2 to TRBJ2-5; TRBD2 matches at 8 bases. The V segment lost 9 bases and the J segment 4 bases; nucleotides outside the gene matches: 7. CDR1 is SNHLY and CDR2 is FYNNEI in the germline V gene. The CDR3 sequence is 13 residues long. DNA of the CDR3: TGTGCCAGTTCCGGGCTAGCGGGAGAGACCCAGTACTTC. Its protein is CASSGLAGETQYF.

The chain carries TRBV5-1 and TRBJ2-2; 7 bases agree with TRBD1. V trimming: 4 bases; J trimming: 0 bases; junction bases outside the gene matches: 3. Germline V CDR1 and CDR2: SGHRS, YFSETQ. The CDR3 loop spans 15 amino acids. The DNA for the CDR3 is TGCGCCAGCAGCCTCGACAGGGCGAACACCGGGGAGCTGTTTTTT. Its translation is CASSLDRANTGELFF.

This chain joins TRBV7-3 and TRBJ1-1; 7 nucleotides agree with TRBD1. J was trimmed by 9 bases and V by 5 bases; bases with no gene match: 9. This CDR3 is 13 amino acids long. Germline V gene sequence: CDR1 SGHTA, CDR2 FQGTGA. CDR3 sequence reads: CASSATGSGQAFF. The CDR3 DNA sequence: TGTGCCAGCAGCGCGACAGGGAGTGGGCAAGCTTTCTTT. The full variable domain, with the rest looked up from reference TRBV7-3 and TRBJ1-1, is GAGVSQTPSNKVTEKGKYVELRCDPISGHTALYWYRQSLGQGPEFLIYFQGTGAADDSGLPNDRFFAVRPEGSVSTLKIQRTERGDSAVYLCASSATGSGQAFFGQGTRLTVV.